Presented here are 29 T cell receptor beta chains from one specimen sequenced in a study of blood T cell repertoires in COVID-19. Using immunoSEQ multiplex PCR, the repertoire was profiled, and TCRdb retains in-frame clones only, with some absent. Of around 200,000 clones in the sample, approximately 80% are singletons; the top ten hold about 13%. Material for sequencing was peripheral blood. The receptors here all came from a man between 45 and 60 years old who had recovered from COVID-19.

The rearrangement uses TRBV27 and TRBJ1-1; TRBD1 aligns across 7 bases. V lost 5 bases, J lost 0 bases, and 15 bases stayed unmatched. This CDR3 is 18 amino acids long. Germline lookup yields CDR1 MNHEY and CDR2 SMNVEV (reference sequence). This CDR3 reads CASSRQRQGVRVNTEAFF. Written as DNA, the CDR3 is TGTGCCAGCAGTCGCCAACGTCAGGGGGTCAGGGTGAACACTGAAGCTTTCTTT.

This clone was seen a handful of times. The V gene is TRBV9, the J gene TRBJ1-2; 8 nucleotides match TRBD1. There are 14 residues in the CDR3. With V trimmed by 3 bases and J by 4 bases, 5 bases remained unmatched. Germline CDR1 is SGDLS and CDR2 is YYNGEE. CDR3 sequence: CASSDSGGGYGYTF. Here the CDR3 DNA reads TGTGCCAGCAGCGATTCAGGGGGCGGCTATGGCTACACCTTC.

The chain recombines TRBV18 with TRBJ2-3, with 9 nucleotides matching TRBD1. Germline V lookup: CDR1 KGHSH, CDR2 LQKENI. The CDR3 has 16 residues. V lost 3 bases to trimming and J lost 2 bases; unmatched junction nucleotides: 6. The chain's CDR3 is CASSPRTGDFTDTQYF. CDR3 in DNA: TGTGCCAGCTCACCTAGGACAGGGGATTTCACAGATACGCAGTATTTT.

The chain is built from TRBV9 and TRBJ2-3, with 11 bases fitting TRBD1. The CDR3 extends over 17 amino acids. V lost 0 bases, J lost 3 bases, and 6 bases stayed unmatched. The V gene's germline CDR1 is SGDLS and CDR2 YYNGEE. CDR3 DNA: TGTGCCAGCAGCGTAGCGGGCGGGACAGGGGGGACAGATACGCAGTATTTT. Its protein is CASSVAGGTGGTDTQYF.

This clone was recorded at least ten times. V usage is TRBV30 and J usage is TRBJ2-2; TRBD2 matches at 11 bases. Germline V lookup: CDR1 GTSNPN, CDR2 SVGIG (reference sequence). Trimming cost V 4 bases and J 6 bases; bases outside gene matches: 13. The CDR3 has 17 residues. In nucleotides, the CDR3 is TGTGCCTGGACCCTTTTCCTAGCGGGAGGCCGCGCCGGGGAGCTGTTTTTT. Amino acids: CAWTLFLAGGRAGELFF.

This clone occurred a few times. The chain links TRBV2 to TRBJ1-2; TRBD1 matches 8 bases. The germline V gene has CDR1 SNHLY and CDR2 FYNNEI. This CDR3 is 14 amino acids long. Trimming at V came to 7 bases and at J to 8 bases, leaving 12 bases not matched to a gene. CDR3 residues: CASTGDRRTGGYTF. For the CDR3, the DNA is TGTGCCAGCACTGGGGACAGGAGAACGGGGGGCTACACCTTC.

The CDR3 reads CASRYRVNTGELFF. The DNA of the CDR3 is TGTGCCAGCAGGTACCGGGTTAACACCGGGGAGCTGTTTTTT. V and J are TRBV2 and TRBJ2-2; D call uncertain. The CDR3 covers 14 residues. Germline CDR1 reads SNHLY; CDR2 reads FYNNEI. The V end was cut by 6 bases, the J end by 2 bases, with 10 bases between. The variable domain in full, completed from reference TRBV2 and TRBJ2-2, reads EPEVTQTPSHQVTQMGQEVILRCVPISNHLYFYWYRQILGQKVEFLVSFYNNEISEKSEIFDDQFSVERPDGSNFTLKIRSTKLEDSAMYFCASRYRVNTGELFFGEGSRLTVL.

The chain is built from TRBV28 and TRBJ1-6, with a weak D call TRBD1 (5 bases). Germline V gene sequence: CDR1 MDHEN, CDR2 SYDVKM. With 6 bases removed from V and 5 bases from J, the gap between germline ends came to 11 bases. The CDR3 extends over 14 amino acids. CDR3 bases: TGTGCCAGCAGAGGGGCGATCCATAATTCACCCCTCCACTTT. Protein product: CASRGAIHNSPLHF.

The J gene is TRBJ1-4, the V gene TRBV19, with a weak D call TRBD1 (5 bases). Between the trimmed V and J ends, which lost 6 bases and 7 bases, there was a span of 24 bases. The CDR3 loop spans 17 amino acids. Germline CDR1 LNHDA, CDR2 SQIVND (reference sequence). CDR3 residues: CASSHPQSQGGVEKLFF. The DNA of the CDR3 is TGTGCCAGTAGCCATCCCCAGAGCCAGGGCGGAGTTGAAAAACTGTTTTTT.

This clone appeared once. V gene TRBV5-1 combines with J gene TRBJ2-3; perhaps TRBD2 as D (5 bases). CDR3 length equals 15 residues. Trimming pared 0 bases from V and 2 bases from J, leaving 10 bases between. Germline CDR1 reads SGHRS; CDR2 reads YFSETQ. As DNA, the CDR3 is TGCGCCAGCAGCTTGGCCCCGACTACCACAGATACGCAGTATTTT. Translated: CASSLAPTTTDTQYF.

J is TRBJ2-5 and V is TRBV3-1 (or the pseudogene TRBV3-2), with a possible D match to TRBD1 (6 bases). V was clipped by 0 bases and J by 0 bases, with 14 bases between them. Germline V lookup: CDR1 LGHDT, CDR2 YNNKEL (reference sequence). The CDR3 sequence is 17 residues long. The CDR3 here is CASSQEGTRWYQETQYF. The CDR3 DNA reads TGTGCCAGCAGCCAAGAGGGGACACGCTGGTACCAAGAGACCCAGTACTTC.

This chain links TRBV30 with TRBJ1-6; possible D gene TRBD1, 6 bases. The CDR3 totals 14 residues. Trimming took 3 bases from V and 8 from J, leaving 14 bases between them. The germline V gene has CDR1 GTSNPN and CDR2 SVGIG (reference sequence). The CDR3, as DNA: TGTGCCTGGAGGGGGGAGGGGGTGGATTCACCCCTCCACTTT. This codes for CAWRGEGVDSPLHF.

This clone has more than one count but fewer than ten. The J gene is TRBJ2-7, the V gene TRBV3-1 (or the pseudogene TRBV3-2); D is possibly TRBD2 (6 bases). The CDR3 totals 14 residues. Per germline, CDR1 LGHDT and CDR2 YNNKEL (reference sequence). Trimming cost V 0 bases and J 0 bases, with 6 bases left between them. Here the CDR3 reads CASSQEGGSYEQYF. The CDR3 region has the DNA TGTGCCAGCAGCCAAGAGGGAGGCTCCTACGAGCAGTACTTC.

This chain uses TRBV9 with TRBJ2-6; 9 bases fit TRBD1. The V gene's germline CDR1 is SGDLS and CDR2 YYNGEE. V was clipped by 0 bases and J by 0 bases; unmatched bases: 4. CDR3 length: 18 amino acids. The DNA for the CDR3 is TGTGCCAGCAGCGTAGTGGACAGGGGCTCCTCTGGGGCCAACGTCCTGACTTTC. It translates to CASSVVDRGSSGANVLTF.

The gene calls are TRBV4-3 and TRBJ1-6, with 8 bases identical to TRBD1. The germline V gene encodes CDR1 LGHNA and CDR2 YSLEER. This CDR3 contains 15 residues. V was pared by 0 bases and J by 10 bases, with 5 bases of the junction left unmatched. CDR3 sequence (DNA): TGCGCCAGCAGCCAAGATAGGACAGGGAACTCACCCCTCCACTTT. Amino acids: CASSQDRTGNSPLHF.

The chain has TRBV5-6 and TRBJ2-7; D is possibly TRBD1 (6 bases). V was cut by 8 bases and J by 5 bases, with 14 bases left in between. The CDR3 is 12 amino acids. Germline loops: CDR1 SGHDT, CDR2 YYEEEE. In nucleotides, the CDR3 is TGTGCCAGGCACCGGGACAACAACGAGCAGTACTTC. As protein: CARHRDNNEQYF.

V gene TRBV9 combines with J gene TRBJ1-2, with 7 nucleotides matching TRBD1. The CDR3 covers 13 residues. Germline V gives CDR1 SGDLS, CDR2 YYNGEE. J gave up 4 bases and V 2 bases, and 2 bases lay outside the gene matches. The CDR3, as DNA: TGTGCCAGCAGCGTCCAGGGGGGCTATGGCTACACCTTC. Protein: CASSVQGGYGYTF. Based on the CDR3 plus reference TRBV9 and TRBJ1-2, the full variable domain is DSGVTQTPKHLITATGQRVTLRCSPRSGDLSVYWYQQSLDQGLQFLIQYYNGEERAKGNILERFSAQQFPDLHSELNLSSLELGDSALYFCASSVQGGYGYTFGSGTRLTVV.

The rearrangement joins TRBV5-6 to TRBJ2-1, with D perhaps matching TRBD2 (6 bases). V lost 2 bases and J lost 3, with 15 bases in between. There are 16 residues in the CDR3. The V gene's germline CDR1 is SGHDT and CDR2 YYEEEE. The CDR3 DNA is TGTGCCAGCAGCTTAGGCCGCGGGAATCTCTACAATGAGCAGTTCTTC. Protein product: CASSLGRGNLYNEQFF.

The CDR3 DNA is TGCAGTGCTAGTCCCGGGAGCTCCTACGAGCAGTACTTC. Translating it yields CSASPGSSYEQYF. The chain employs TRBV20-1 and TRBJ2-7, with D possibly being TRBD2 (6 bases). Germline CDR1 reads DFQATT; CDR2 reads SNEGSKA (reference sequence). The CDR3 is made up of 13 amino acids. With 3 bases removed from V and 0 bases from J, the gap between germline ends came to 9 bases.

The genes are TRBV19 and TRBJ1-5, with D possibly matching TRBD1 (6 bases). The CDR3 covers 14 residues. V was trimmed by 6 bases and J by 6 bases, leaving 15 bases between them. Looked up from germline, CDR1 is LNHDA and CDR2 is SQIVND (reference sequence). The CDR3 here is CASSQQGWGQPQHF. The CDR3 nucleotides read TGTGCCAGTAGCCAACAGGGTTGGGGTCAGCCCCAGCATTTT.

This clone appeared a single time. CDR3 nucleotides: TGTGCCAGCAGCCTCGCGAGCGGGAGGGTTTACGAGCAGTACTTC. It encodes CASSLASGRVYEQYF. The rearrangement joins TRBV14 to TRBJ2-7, with 10 bases matching TRBD2. V lost 4 bases, J lost 4 bases, and 7 bases stayed unmatched. This CDR3 has 15 residues. Looked up from germline, CDR1 is SGHDN and CDR2 is FVKESK.

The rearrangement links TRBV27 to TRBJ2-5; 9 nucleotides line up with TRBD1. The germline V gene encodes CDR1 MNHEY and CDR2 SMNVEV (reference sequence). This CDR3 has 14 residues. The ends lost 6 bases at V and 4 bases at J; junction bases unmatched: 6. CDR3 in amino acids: CASSIQGARETQYF. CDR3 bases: TGTGCCAGCAGCATACAGGGGGCGAGAGAGACCCAGTACTTC.

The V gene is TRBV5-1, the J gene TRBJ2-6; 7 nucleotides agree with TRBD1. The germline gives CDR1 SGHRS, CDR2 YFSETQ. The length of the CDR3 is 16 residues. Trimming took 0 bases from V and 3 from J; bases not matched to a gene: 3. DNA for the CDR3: TGCGCCAGCAGCTTGGCCACAGGGGTTGGGGCCAACGTCCTGACTTTC. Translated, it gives CASSLATGVGANVLTF.

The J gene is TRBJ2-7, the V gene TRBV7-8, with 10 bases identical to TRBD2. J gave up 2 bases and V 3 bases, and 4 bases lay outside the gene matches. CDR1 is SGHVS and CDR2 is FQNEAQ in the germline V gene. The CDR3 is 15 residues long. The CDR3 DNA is TGTGCCAGCAGCTTCATAGCGGGAGGTCCCTACGAGCAGTACTTC. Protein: CASSFIAGGPYEQYF.

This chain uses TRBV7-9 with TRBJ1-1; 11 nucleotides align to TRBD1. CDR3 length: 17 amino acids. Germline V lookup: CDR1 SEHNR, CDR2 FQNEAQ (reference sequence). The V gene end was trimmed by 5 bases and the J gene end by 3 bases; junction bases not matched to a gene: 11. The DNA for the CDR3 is TGTGCCAGCAGCAGAGGACAGGGGGCTCGTATAGACACTGAAGCTTTCTTT. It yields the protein CASSRGQGARIDTEAFF.

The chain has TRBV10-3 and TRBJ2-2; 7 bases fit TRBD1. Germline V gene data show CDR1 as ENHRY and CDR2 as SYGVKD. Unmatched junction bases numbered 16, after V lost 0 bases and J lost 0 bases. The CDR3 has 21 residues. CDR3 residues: CAISESLPGQTLRSNTGELFF. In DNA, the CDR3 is TGTGCCATCAGTGAGTCCCTTCCGGGACAGACTCTTCGTTCGAACACCGGGGAGCTGTTTTTT.

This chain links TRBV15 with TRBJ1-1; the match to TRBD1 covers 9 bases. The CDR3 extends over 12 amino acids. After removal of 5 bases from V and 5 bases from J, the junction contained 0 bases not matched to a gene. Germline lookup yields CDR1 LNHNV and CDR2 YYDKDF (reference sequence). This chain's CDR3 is CATSGQGTEAFF. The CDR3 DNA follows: TGTGCCACCAGCGGACAGGGGACTGAAGCTTTCTTT.

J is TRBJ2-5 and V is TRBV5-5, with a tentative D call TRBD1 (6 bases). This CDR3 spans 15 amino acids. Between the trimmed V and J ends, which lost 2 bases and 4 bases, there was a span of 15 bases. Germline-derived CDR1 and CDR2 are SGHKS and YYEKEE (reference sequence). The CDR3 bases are TGTGCCAGCAGCTTAGGCAGGGGAAATTTAGAGACCCAGTACTTC. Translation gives CASSLGRGNLETQYF.

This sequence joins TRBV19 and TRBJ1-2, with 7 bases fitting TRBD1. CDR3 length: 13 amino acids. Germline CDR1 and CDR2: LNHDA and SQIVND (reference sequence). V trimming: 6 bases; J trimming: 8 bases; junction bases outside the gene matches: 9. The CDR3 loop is CASSRQGSLGYTF. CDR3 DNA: TGTGCCAGTAGCAGACAGGGCTCGCTCGGCTACACCTTC. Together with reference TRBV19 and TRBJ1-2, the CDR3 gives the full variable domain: DGGITQSPKYLFRKEGQNVTLSCEQNLNHDAMYWYRQDPGQGLRLIYYSQIVNDFQKGDIAEGYSVSREKKESFPLTVTSAQKNPTAFYLCASSRQGSLGYTFGSGTRLTVV.